The 3 T cell receptor beta chains below were found in one sample sequenced in a study of CD8 T cells in Susac syndrome. The RNA, about 0.5 to 1 ug, was put through reverse transcription using random hexamers. TCRdb independently ran MiXCR on the immunoSEQ multiplex PCR reads; one entry per CDR3 protein. The sample holds 180,000 or so distinct CDR3 sequences; approximately 95% are singletons and the top ten take around 0.11%. The specimen was CD4+ T cells from PBMCs. Receptors were obtained from a human donor in good health.

CDR3 in amino acids: CASSQRFSYEQYF. CDR3 in DNA: TGTGCCAGCAGCCAGAGGTTTTCCTACGAGCAGTACTTC. This chain links TRBV3-1 with TRBJ2-7; D gene ambiguous. Germline assignment: CDR1 LGHDT and CDR2 YNNKEL (reference sequence). Trimming removed 3 bases at V and 1 base at J, with 7 bases between. The CDR3 consists of 13 residues.

J is TRBJ2-5 and V is TRBV28; 11 positions match TRBD1. Trimming removed 5 bases from V and 5 bases from J; junction bases left unmatched: 7. The germline V gene encodes CDR1 MDHEN and CDR2 SYDVKM. The CDR3 is 15 residues long. CDR3 loop: CASSLPGTGGETQYF. In DNA, the CDR3 is TGTGCCAGCAGTCTGCCCGGGACAGGGGGGGAGACCCAGTACTTC.

The chain is built from TRBV4-3 and TRBJ2-7; 12 bases align to TRBD2. V lost 0 bases and J lost 6; bases outside the gene matches: 12. Germline CDR1 and CDR2: LGHNA and YSLEER. The CDR3 sequence is 18 residues long. CDR3 protein: CASSQDRWRLAGVGEQYF. As DNA, the CDR3 is TGCGCCAGCAGCCAAGATAGGTGGAGACTAGCGGGAGTGGGCGAGCAGTACTTC.